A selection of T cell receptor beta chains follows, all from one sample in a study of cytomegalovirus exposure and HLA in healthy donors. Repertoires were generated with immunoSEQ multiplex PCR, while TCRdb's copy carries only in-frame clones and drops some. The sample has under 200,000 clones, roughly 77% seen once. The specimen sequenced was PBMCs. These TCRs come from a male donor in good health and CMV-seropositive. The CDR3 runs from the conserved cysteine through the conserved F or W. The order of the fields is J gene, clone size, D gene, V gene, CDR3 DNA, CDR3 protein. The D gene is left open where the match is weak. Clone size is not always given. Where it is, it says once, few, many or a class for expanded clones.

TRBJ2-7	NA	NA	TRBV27	TGTGCCAGCAGTCCACCCGACAGTGTAGCCTACGAGCAGTACTTC	CASSPPDSVAYEQYF
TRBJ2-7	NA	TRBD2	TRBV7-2	TGTGCCAGCGGCGGGAGCTCCTACGAGCAGTACTTC	CASGGSSYEQYF
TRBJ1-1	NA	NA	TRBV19	TGTGCCAGTAGTATAGATCTATACCGTCCAGGGTCTTTTTCTCGGGCTTTCTTT	CASSIDLYRPGSFSRAFF
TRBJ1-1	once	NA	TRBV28	TGTGCCAGCAGCCCCGGGATCCAAACTGAAGCTTTCTTT	CASSPGIQTEAFF
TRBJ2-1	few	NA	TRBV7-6	TGTGCCAGCAGCTTTGCAGGGTTTACTAATGAGCAGTTCTTC	CASSFAGFTNEQFF
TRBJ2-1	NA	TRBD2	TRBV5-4	TGTGCCAGCAACACTGGAGGGACTAGCGGGGGGGCCACCCACAATGAGCAGTTCTTC	CASNTGGTSGGATHNEQFF
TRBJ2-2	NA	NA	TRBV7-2	TGTGCCAGCAGCTCAGTACGGGTCGGGGAGCTGTTTTTT	CASSSVRVGELFF
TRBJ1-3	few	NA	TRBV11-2	TGTGCCAGCAGCTTAGGGCGAGGGACACAGGAGAACACCATATATTTT	CASSLGRGTQENTIYF
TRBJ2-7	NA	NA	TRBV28	TGTGCCACCAGACTTTCCCGCTACGAGCAGTACTTC	CATRLSRYEQYF
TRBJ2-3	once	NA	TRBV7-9	TGTGCCAGCACACGCGGGGTGACAGATACGCAGTATTTT	CASTRGVTDTQYF